Each of the 4 T cell receptor beta chains below was sequenced from the same sample in a study of control samples from healthy donors and cancer patients. Clones were sequenced by immunoSEQ multiplex PCR, and TCRdb holds only the in-frame ones, with some missing. Among about 140,000 clones listed, approximately 94% were seen once. Sequenced input: blood. The receptors were gathered from a man in his forties in good health.

Only one count was recorded for this clone. The chain has TRBV10-3 and TRBJ2-5; D is tentatively TRBD1 or TRBD2 (5 bases each). The CDR3 length is 12 residues. Germline assignment: CDR1 ENHRY and CDR2 SYGVKD. V dropped 3 bases and J dropped 6 bases, with 8 bases sitting between them. CDR3 DNA: TGTGCCATCAGTGACAGGGAGAAGACCCAGTACTTC. Translating it yields CAISDREKTQYF.

This chain joins TRBV5-4 and TRBJ2-3; the D is unclear. Trimming stripped 7 bases from V and 3 bases from J, with 15 bases between. This CDR3 has 14 residues. Germline-derived CDR1 and CDR2 are SGHNT and YYREEE (reference sequence). The CDR3 reads CASRPGTSTDTQYF. CDR3 DNA sequence: TGTGCCAGCCGGCCAGGTACCTCAACAGATACGCAGTATTTT.

The gene calls are TRBV7-3 and TRBJ2-1; D may be TRBD1 or TRBD2 (6 bases each). Germline V gives CDR1 SGHTA, CDR2 FQGTGA. This CDR3 region has 16 residues. The V gene lost 1 base and the J gene lost 8 bases, with 18 bases spanning the gap. The CDR3 protein is CASSLIGGGGSDEQFF. The CDR3 DNA is TGTGCCAGCAGCTTAATAGGTGGAGGGGGGAGCGATGAGCAGTTCTTC.

In nucleotides, the CDR3 is TGTGCCAGCGCTCTCGCGGGCGGGGGGTATGGCACAGATACGCAGTATTTT. Translating it yields CASALAGGGYGTDTQYF. The gene calls are TRBV5-4 and TRBJ2-3; TRBD2 agrees at 8 bases. Trimming took 7 bases from V and 1 from J; bases not matched to a gene: 14. Germline V gives CDR1 SGHNT, CDR2 YYREEE (reference sequence). CDR3 length: 17 residues.